The 6 T cell receptor beta chains reported below all come from one sample, sequenced in a study of control samples from healthy donors and cancer patients. Only in-frame clones appear in the TCRdb table, and some are missing; sequencing was by immunoSEQ multiplex PCR. Of tens of thousands of clones detected, approximately 94% appear once; the ten largest clones hold approximately 3%. The sample was blood. The source of these receptors is a woman aged 25-40 years in good health.

This clone was recorded once. The chain couples TRBV14 to TRBJ1-6; D is uncertain. The V gene's germline CDR1 is SGHDN and CDR2 FVKESK. The CDR3 covers 16 residues. Trimming removed 5 bases at V and 5 bases at J, with 16 bases between. CDR3 loop: CASSFPPTEHNSPLHF. CDR3 coding DNA: TGTGCCAGCAGCTTTCCGCCGACGGAGCATAATTCACCCCTCCACTTT.

Here the CDR3 DNA reads TGTGCCAGTACCCCAACCGACAGGTTAATCCCTGAAGCTTTCTTT. Translation gives CASTPTDRLIPEAFF. This chain joins TRBV19 and TRBJ1-1, with D possibly being TRBD1 (6 bases). V gave up 7 bases and J gave up 6 bases, with 21 bases separating them. CDR1 is LNHDA and CDR2 is SQIVND in the germline V gene (reference sequence). The CDR3 loop spans 15 amino acids.

The chain joins TRBV10-3 to TRBJ2-1; 12 bases fit TRBD1. Germline V gene lookup returns CDR1 ENHRY and CDR2 SYGVKD. The J segment lost 5 bases and the V segment lost 10 bases, leaving 6 bases of the junction unmatched. The CDR3 spans 14 residues. In nucleotides, the CDR3 is TGTGCCACGGATAGGGACAGGGGGCACAATGAGCAGTTCTTC. As protein: CATDRDRGHNEQFF.

This clone has only one observation. The gene calls are TRBV6-1 and TRBJ1-6; 8 bases agree with TRBD1. Germline lookup yields CDR1 MNHNS and CDR2 SASEGT. V lost 4 bases and J lost 5; bases outside the gene matches: 7. The CDR3 has 16 residues. This CDR3 reads CASSGKNRGNNSPLHF. DNA for the CDR3: TGTGCCAGCAGTGGAAAAAACAGGGGGAATAATTCACCCCTCCACTTT.

This clone has a single count. The chain carries TRBV29-1 and TRBJ1-1, with TRBD1 identical over 11 bases. Trimming took 7 bases from V and 1 from J; bases not matched to a gene: 2. The germline V gene has CDR1 SQVTM and CDR2 ANQGSEA. The CDR3 is 13 amino acids. This CDR3 is CSAGTGGNTEAFF. Here the CDR3 DNA reads TGCAGCGCAGGGACAGGGGGGAACACTGAAGCTTTCTTT.

This chain uses TRBV9 with TRBJ1-2, with 7 bases fitting TRBD1. Losses at the gene ends were 2 bases for V and 4 bases for J; bases not matched to a gene: 8. The CDR3 is made up of 15 amino acids. Germline assignment: CDR1 SGDLS and CDR2 YYNGEE. CDR3 sequence reads: CASSVDQGGGYGYTF. CDR3 coding DNA: TGTGCCAGCAGCGTTGATCAGGGGGGCGGCTATGGCTACACCTTC.